A selection of T cell receptor beta chains follows, all from one sample in a study of blood T cell repertoires in COVID-19. Libraries were prepared by immunoSEQ multiplex PCR; TCRdb keeps only in-frame clonotypes and omits some of them. The sample consists of tens of thousands of clones, roughly 79% of them appearing once. The sequenced sample consisted of peripheral blood. These receptors were obtained from a woman aged 60-70 years with acute or convalescent COVID-19. The CDR3 runs from the conserved cysteine through the conserved F or W. D genes are given only for firm matches. The size entry is marked missing in some rows and otherwise reads once, few, many or a size class.

d_call: NA
v_call: TRBV3-1/TRBV3-2
j_call: TRBJ1-2
clone_size: NA
cdr3_nt: TGTGCCAGCAGCCCCCGGGGAGGGAAAGGAGAGGGGTATGGCTACACCTTC
cdr3_aa: CASSPRGGKGEGYGYTF

d_call: NA
v_call: TRBV28
j_call: TRBJ1-2
clone_size: NA
cdr3_nt: TGTGCCAGCAGTTTGGCCCCCCATGAAGCTAACTATGGCTACACCTTC
cdr3_aa: CASSLAPHEANYGYTF

d_call: TRBD1
v_call: TRBV7-8
j_call: TRBJ2-2
clone_size: NA
cdr3_nt: TGTGCCAGCAGCCCAAGTCAGTCCGGGACAGGGACCGGGGAGCTGTTTTTT
cdr3_aa: CASSPSQSGTGTGELFF

d_call: TRBD1
v_call: TRBV19
j_call: TRBJ2-7
clone_size: NA
cdr3_nt: TGTGCCAGTAGTAAGGGGACAGGGGGCATCTACGAGCAGTACTTC
cdr3_aa: CASSKGTGGIYEQYF

d_call: NA
v_call: TRBV9
j_call: TRBJ2-5
clone_size: NA
cdr3_nt: TGTGCCAGCAGCGTAGACGCGGGGAACCAAGAGACCCAGTACTTC
cdr3_aa: CASSVDAGNQETQYF

d_call: NA
v_call: TRBV9
j_call: TRBJ1-1
clone_size: NA
cdr3_nt: TGTGCCAGCAGCGTAGGTTCAGGGAACACTGAAGCTTTCTTT
cdr3_aa: CASSVGSGNTEAFF

d_call: NA
v_call: TRBV7-9
j_call: TRBJ1-1
clone_size: NA
cdr3_nt: TGTGCCAGCAGCTTATCAGGGGCCTTGAACACTGAAGCTTTCTTT
cdr3_aa: CASSLSGALNTEAFF

d_call: TRBD1
v_call: TRBV5-5
j_call: TRBJ2-7
clone_size: few
cdr3_nt: TGTGCCAGCGACAGGGGAACAACTAGCACCTCCTACGAGCAGTACTTC
cdr3_aa: CASDRGTTSTSYEQYF

d_call: TRBD1
v_call: TRBV28
j_call: TRBJ1-1
clone_size: few
cdr3_nt: TGTGCCAGCATCGCACCGATGGGGACAGGGGTCCAGAACACTGAAGCTTTCTTT
cdr3_aa: CASIAPMGTGVQNTEAFF

d_call: NA
v_call: TRBV6-5
j_call: TRBJ1-5
clone_size: NA
cdr3_nt: TGTGCCAGCAGTTCAGGGCAGACCAATCAGCCCCAGCATTTT
cdr3_aa: CASSSGQTNQPQHF

d_call: NA
v_call: TRBV2
j_call: TRBJ2-1
clone_size: few
cdr3_nt: TGTGCCACTAACAGGGATACCTACAATGAGCAGTTCTTC
cdr3_aa: CATNRDTYNEQFF

d_call: NA
v_call: TRBV5-1
j_call: TRBJ1-5
clone_size: once
cdr3_nt: TGCGCCAGCAGCTTGCGTCCAGGTAGCAATCAGCCCCAGCATTTT
cdr3_aa: CASSLRPGSNQPQHF

d_call: NA
v_call: TRBV29-1
j_call: TRBJ2-3
clone_size: NA
cdr3_nt: TGCAGCGTTCTCCCAACTAGTGCAGATACGCAGTATTTT
cdr3_aa: CSVLPTSADTQYF

d_call: NA
v_call: TRBV18
j_call: TRBJ1-5
clone_size: NA
cdr3_nt: TGTGCCAGCTCACCACCCCCCCAGAGACCTCAGGCCCAGCATTTT
cdr3_aa: CASSPPPQRPQAQHF

d_call: NA
v_call: TRBV5-1
j_call: TRBJ2-3
clone_size: NA
cdr3_nt: TGCGCCAGCAGCTTGGGTTGGACTAGCACAGATACGCAGTATTTT
cdr3_aa: CASSLGWTSTDTQYF

d_call: NA
v_call: TRBV2
j_call: TRBJ1-1
clone_size: once
cdr3_nt: TGTGCCAGCAGTGAAGACGGGATCGGATCTGAAGCTTTCTTT
cdr3_aa: CASSEDGIGSEAFF

d_call: TRBD1
v_call: TRBV6-6
j_call: TRBJ1-4
clone_size: NA
cdr3_nt: TGTGCCAGCATTTCACAGGGGGGGACTAATGAAAAACTGTTTTTT
cdr3_aa: CASISQGGTNEKLFF

d_call: NA
v_call: TRBV6-6
j_call: TRBJ1-2
clone_size: NA
cdr3_nt: TGTGCCAGCAGTTACGATCCCCTTTCGGGGGACGGCTACACCTTC
cdr3_aa: CASSYDPLSGDGYTF

d_call: NA
v_call: TRBV29-1
j_call: TRBJ2-3
clone_size: NA
cdr3_nt: TGCAGCTCTCACAGGGCAGATACGCAGTATTTT
cdr3_aa: CSSHRADTQYF

d_call: NA
v_call: TRBV3-1/TRBV3-2
j_call: TRBJ2-7
clone_size: NA
cdr3_nt: TGTGCCAGCAGCCAATCTAGCTCATACGAGCAGTACTTC
cdr3_aa: CASSQSSSYEQYF

d_call: TRBD1
v_call: TRBV28
j_call: TRBJ1-1
clone_size: NA
cdr3_nt: TGTGCCAGCAGTTCAGGGGGGCGGTTTGAAGCTTTCTTT
cdr3_aa: CASSSGGRFEAFF

d_call: NA
v_call: TRBV18
j_call: TRBJ1-6
clone_size: NA
cdr3_nt: TGTGCCAGCTCCAAAACAGGGCAGTATAATTCACCCCTCCACTTT
cdr3_aa: CASSKTGQYNSPLHF

d_call: NA
v_call: TRBV6-5
j_call: TRBJ2-1
clone_size: NA
cdr3_nt: TGTGCCAGCAGCAAAGGGGCGGGAAGAGGTGAGCAGTTCTTC
cdr3_aa: CASSKGAGRGEQFF

d_call: TRBD2
v_call: TRBV7-3
j_call: TRBJ2-1
clone_size: NA
cdr3_nt: TGTGCCAGCAGCTTACATGGGACTAGAGCCGACAATGAGCAGTTCTTC
cdr3_aa: CASSLHGTRADNEQFF

d_call: TRBD1
v_call: TRBV28
j_call: TRBJ2-5
clone_size: few
cdr3_nt: TGTGCCAGCAGGAGACAGGGCCGGGAGACCCAGTACTTC
cdr3_aa: CASRRQGRETQYF

d_call: TRBD1
v_call: TRBV29-1
j_call: TRBJ2-5
clone_size: NA
cdr3_nt: TGCAGCGTTGAGACCAGGGGCAGGGGGCCAGAGACCCAGTACTTC
cdr3_aa: CSVETRGRGPETQYF

d_call: NA
v_call: TRBV12-3/TRBV12-4
j_call: TRBJ2-7
clone_size: NA
cdr3_nt: TGTGCCAGCAGTTTAACCGGGATTTACGAGCAGTACTTC
cdr3_aa: CASSLTGIYEQYF